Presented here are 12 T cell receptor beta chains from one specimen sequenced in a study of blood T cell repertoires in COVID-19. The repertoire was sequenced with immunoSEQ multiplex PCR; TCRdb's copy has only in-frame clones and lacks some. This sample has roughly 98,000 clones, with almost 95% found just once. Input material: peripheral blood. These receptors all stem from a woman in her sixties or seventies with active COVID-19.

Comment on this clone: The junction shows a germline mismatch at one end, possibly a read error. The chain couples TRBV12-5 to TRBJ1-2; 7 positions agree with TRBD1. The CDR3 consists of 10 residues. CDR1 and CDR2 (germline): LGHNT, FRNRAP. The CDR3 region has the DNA TGTGCTAGTGGCATGGGACAGCCAAATTTC. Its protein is CASGMGQPNF. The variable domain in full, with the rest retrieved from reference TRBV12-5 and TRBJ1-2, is DARVTQTPRHKVTEMGQEVTMRCQPILGHNTVFWYRQTMMQGLELLAYFRNRAPLDDSGMPKDRFSAEMPDATLATLKIQPSEPRDSAVYFCASGMGQPNFGSGTRLTVV.

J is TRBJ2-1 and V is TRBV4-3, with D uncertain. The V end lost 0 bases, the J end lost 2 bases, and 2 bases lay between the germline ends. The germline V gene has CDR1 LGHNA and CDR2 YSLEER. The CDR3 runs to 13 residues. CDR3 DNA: TGCGCCAGCAGCCAAGACACCTACAATGAGCAGTTCTTC. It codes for CASSQDTYNEQFF.

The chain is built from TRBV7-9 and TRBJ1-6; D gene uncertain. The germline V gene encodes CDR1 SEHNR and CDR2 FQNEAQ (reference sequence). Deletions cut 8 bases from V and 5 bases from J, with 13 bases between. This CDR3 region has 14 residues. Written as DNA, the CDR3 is TGTGCCAGCTCCGGCGGGCGGGATAATTCACCCCTCCACTTT. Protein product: CASSGGRDNSPLHF.

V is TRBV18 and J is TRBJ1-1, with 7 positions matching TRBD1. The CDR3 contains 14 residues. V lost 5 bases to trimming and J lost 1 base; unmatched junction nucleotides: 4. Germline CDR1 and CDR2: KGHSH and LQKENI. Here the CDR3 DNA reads TGTGCCAGCTCAAAGGGGGCGGGGAACACTGAAGCTTTCTTT. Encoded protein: CASSKGAGNTEAFF.

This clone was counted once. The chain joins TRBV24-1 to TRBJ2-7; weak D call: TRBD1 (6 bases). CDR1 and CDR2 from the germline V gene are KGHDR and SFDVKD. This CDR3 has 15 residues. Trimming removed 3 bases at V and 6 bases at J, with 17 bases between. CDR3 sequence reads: CATSDPTGRSGEQYF. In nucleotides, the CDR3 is TGTGCCACCAGTGATCCTACAGGGAGAAGTGGCGAGCAGTACTTC.

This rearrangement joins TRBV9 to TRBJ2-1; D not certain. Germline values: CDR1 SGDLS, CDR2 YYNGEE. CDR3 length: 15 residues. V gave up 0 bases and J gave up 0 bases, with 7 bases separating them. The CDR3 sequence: CASSVAWSSYNEQFF. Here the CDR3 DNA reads TGTGCCAGCAGCGTAGCTTGGAGCTCCTACAATGAGCAGTTCTTC.

This CDR3 is CASSSLWAYEQYF. CDR3 bases: TGTGCCAGCAGCTCTTTATGGGCATACGAGCAGTACTTC. The chain uses TRBV7-2 and TRBJ2-7; no clear D. Looked up from germline, CDR1 is SGHTA and CDR2 is FQGNSA. CDR3 length equals 13 residues. V shed 4 bases and J shed 4 bases, with 11 bases lying between them.

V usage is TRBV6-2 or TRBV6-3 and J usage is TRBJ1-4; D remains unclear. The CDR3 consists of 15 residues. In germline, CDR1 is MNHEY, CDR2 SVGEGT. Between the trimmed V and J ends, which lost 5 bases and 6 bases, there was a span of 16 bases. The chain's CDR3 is CASSTWTGADEKLFF. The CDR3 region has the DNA TGTGCCAGCAGTACCTGGACTGGTGCGGATGAAAAACTGTTTTTT.

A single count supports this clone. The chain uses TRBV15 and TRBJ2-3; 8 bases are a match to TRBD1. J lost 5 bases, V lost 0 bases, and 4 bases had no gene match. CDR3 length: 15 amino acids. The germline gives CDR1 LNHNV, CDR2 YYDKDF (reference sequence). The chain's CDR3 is CATSRDLQGGDTQYF. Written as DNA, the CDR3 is TGTGCCACCAGCAGAGATCTACAGGGGGGAGATACGCAGTATTTT.

CDR3 DNA: TGTGCCAGTAGTTCTCGGCGGAACTATGGCTACACCTTC. This codes for CASSSRRNYGYTF. V gene TRBV19 combines with J gene TRBJ1-2; D unresolved. The germline V gene has CDR1 LNHDA and CDR2 SQIVND (reference sequence). The CDR3 runs to 13 residues. V was clipped by 5 bases and J by 2 bases, with 9 bases between them.

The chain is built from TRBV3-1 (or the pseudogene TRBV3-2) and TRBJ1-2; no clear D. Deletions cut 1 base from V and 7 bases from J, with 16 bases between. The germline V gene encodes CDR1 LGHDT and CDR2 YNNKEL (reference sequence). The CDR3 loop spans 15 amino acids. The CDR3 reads CASSQGSGMSTGYTF. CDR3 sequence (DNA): TGTGCCAGCAGCCAAGGTTCAGGAATGTCTACTGGCTACACCTTC.

The CDR3 region is CASSQQTGTGELFF. For the CDR3, the DNA is TGTGCCAGCAGCCAACAGACAGGGACCGGGGAGCTGTTTTTT. The chain recombines TRBV14 with TRBJ2-2, with 7 bases lining up with TRBD1. The length of the CDR3 is 14 residues. Trimming at V came to 2 bases and at J to 5 bases, leaving 2 bases not matched to a gene. Germline CDR1 is SGHDN and CDR2 is FVKESK.